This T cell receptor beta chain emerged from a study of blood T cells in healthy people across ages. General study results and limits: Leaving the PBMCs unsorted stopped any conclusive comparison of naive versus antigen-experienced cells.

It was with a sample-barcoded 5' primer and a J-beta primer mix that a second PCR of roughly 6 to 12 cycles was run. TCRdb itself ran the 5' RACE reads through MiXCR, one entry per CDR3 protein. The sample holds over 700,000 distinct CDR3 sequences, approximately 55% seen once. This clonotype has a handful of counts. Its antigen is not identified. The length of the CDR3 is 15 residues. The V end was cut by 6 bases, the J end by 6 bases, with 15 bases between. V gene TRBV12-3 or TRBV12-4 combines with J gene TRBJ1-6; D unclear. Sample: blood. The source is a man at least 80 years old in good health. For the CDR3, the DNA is TGTGCCAGCAGCCGCTCCGAGGTTCTTAATTCACCCCTCCACTTT. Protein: CASSRSEVLNSPLHF.